A selection of T cell receptor beta chains follows, all from one sample in a study of blood T cell repertoires in COVID-19. The assay was immunoSEQ multiplex PCR, and TCRdb's table has in-frame clones only and misses some. The table shows hundreds of thousands of clones, with 75% to 85% occurring only once. The sample was peripheral blood. The receptors here all came from a woman older than 75 with COVID-19, enrolled during active disease. Each CDR3 is given with its conserved first and last residue. D genes are given only for firm matches. Only part of the rows carry a size: once, few, many, or a class if the clone is expanded.

clone_size d_call j_call v_call cdr3_aa cdr3_nt
NA TRBD1 TRBJ2-6 TRBV11-1 CASRRDSSGANVLTF TGTGCCAGCAGAAGGGACAGCTCTGGGGCCAACGTCCTGACTTTC
NA NA TRBJ1-2 TRBV6-2/TRBV6-3 CASSLRTPFGYTF TGTGCCAGCAGCCTCCGGACACCCTTTGGCTACACCTTC
NA TRBD1 TRBJ1-2 TRBV7-8 CASRGQGGGYTF TGTGCCAGCAGGGGACAGGGCGGTGGCTACACCTTC
NA NA TRBJ2-5 TRBV4-3 CASSQEWGPQETQYF TGCGCCAGCAGCCAAGAATGGGGGCCACAAGAGACCCAGTACTTC
NA NA TRBJ2-3 TRBV14 CASSQEVRLDTQYF TGTGCCAGCAGCCAAGAAGTCAGGCTAGATACGCAGTATTTT
once TRBD1 TRBJ2-3 TRBV7-9 CASSLTGGKTDTQYF TGTGCCAGCAGCTTGACAGGGGGTAAAACAGATACGCAGTATTTT
NA NA TRBJ2-1 TRBV19 CASSIETYRTVNNEQFF TGTGCCAGTAGTATCGAGACGTACAGAACCGTTAACAATGAGCAGTTCTTC
NA NA TRBJ1-1 TRBV30 CAWSRGRDTEAFF TGTGCCTGGAGCCGCGGGAGGGACACTGAAGCTTTCTTT
NA NA TRBJ1-3 TRBV5-1 CASSLRGGGNTIYF TGCGCCAGCAGCTTGAGGGGCGGCGGAAACACCATATATTTT
NA NA TRBJ1-2 TRBV6-6 CASSYPAGQAYGYTF TGTGCCAGCAGTTACCCCGCAGGGCAGGCCTATGGCTACACCTTC
once NA TRBJ2-2 TRBV11-2 CASSASGPGELFF TGTGCCAGCAGCGCTTCGGGTCCCGGGGAGCTGTTTTTT
NA NA TRBJ1-5 TRBV19 CASSRVRDSNQPQHF TGTGCCAGTAGCCGGGTGCGTGATAGCAATCAGCCCCAGCATTTT
few NA TRBJ1-6 TRBV30 CAWRQSRGYSPLHF TGTGCCTGGAGACAGTCACGGGGGTATTCACCCCTCCACTTT